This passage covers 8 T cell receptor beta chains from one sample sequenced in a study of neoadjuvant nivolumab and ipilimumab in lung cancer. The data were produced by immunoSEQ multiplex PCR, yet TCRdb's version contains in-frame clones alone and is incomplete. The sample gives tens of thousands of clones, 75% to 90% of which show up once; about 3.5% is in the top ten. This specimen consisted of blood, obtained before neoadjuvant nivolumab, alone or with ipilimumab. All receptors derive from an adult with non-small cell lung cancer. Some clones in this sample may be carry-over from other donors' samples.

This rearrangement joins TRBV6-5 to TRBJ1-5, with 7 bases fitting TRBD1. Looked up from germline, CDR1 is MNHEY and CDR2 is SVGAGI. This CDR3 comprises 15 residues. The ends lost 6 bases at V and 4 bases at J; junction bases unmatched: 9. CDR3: CASRMTGTTNQPQHF. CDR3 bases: TGTGCCAGCAGAATGACAGGGACTACTAATCAGCCCCAGCATTTT.

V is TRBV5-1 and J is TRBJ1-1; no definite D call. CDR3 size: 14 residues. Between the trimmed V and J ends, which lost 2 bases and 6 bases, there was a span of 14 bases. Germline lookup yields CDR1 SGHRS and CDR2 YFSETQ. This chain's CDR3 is CASSLRENGAEAFF. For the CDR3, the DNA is TGCGCCAGCAGCTTAAGGGAGAATGGGGCTGAAGCTTTCTTT.

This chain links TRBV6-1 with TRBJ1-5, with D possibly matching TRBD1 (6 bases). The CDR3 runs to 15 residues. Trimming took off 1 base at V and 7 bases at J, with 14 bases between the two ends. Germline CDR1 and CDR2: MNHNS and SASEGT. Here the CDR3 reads CASSEGSGAAQPQHF. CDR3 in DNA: TGTGCCAGCAGTGAAGGTTCGGGGGCTGCGCAGCCCCAGCATTTT.

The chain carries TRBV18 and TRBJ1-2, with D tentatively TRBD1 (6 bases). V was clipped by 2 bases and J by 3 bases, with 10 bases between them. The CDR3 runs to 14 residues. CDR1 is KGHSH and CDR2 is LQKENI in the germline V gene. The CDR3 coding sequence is TGTGCCAGCTCACCAAACGGACAGTACTATGGCTACACCTTC. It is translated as CASSPNGQYYGYTF.

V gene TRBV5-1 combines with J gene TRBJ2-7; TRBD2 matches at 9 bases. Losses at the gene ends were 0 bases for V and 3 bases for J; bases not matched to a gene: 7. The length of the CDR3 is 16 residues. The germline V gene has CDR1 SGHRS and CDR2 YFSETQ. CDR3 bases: TGCGCCAGCAGCTTGGGCGGGACTAGCAGCTACTACGAGCAGTACTTC. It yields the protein CASSLGGTSSYYEQYF.

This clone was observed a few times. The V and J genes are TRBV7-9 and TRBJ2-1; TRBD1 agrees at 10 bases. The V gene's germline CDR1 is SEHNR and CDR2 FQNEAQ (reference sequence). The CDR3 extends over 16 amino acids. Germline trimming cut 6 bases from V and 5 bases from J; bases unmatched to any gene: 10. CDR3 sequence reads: CASSPPTGGVHNEQFF. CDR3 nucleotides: TGTGCCAGCAGTCCCCCGACAGGGGGCGTACACAATGAGCAGTTCTTC.

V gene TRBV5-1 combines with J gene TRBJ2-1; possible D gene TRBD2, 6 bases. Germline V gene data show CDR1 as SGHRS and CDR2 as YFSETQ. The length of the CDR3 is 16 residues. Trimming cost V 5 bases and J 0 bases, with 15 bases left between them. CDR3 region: CASREVGGTSYNEQFF. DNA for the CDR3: TGCGCCAGCAGGGAGGTAGGCGGGACCTCCTACAATGAGCAGTTCTTC.

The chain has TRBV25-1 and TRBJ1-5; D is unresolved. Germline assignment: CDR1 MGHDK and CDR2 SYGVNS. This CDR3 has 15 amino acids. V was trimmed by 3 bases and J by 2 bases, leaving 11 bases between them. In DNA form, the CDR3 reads TGTGCCAGCAGTGACCCTTGGCCAGGCAATCAGCCCCAGCATTTT. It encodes CASSDPWPGNQPQHF. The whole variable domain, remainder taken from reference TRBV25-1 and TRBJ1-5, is EADIYQTPRYLVIGTGKKITLECSQTMGHDKMYWYQQDPGMELHLIHYSYGVNSTEKGDLSSESTVSRIRTEHFPLTLESARPSHTSQYLCASSDPWPGNQPQHFGDGTRLSIL.